Below are 4 T cell receptor beta chains sequenced from a single sample in a study of regulatory T cells in long-lasting Graves disease. Sequencing libraries for TCR beta were prepared with iRepertoire HTBI primers and Arm-PCR of CDR3 regions. One entry per CDR3 protein results from TCRdb running MiXCR on the multiplex PCR reads. The sample includes about 470,000 distinct CDR3 sequences, 20% to 25% of them seen just once. Noted time point: persistent/refractory GD, antithyroid drugs over 5 years with positive TRAb. Extracted RNA from PBMCs served as the source of the TCR library. The source material was peripheral blood mononuclear cells (PBMCs), sampled when the disease was refractory, from a patient treated with antithyroid drugs. The receptors shown here come from a female donor with Graves disease.

At least ten counts were recorded for this clonotype. The CDR3 DNA reads TGTGCCAGCAGTGTGACAGGGGCCGGGGAGCTGTTTTTT. This gives the protein CASSVTGAGELFF. The chain uses TRBV6-1 and TRBJ2-2, with TRBD1 matching 8 bases. J gave up 6 bases and V 4 bases, and 1 base lay outside the gene matches. The CDR3 spans 13 residues. Germline V gives CDR1 MNHNS, CDR2 SASEGT.

This rearrangement joins TRBV20-1 to TRBJ1-2, with 7 bases matching TRBD1. Germline loops: CDR1 DFQATT, CDR2 SNEGSKA (reference sequence). The CDR3 runs 14 residues. V lost 1 base to trimming and J lost 4 bases; unmatched junction nucleotides: 6. CDR3 in amino acids: CSARAEGAPYGYTF. The CDR3 coding sequence is TGCAGTGCTAGAGCGGAGGGGGCCCCCTATGGCTACACCTTC.

The chain uses TRBV10-3 and TRBJ2-4; D uncertain. This CDR3 spans 16 amino acids. Trimming pared 5 bases from V and 0 bases from J, leaving 14 bases between. The germline V gene has CDR1 ENHRY and CDR2 SYGVKD. CDR3 protein: CAISSSGPLAKNIQYF. CDR3 bases: TGTGCCATCAGTTCCTCGGGTCCTCTAGCCAAAAACATTCAGTACTTC.

The rearrangement uses TRBV7-3 and TRBJ1-1, with 8 bases that match TRBD1. CDR3 length: 14 residues. The V gene's germline CDR1 is SGHTA and CDR2 FQGTGA. The junction had 4 bases not matched to a gene; V was cut back by 4 bases and J by 3 bases. Written as DNA, the CDR3 is TGTGCCAGCAGCTCAACAGGGGGAGACACTGAAGCTTTCTTT. Translation: CASSSTGGDTEAFF.